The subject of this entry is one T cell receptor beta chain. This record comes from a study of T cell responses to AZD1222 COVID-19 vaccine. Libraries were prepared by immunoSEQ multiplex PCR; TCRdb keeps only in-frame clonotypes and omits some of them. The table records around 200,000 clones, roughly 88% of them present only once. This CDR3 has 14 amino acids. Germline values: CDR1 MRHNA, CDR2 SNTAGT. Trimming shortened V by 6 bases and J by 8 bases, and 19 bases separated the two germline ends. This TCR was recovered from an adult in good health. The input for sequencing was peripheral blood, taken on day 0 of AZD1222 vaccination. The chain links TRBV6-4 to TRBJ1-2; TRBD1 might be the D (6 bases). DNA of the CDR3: TGTGCCAGCAGCAGAGGGGGGGGCGCCGGCGGCTACACCTTC. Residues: CASSRGGGAGGYTF.